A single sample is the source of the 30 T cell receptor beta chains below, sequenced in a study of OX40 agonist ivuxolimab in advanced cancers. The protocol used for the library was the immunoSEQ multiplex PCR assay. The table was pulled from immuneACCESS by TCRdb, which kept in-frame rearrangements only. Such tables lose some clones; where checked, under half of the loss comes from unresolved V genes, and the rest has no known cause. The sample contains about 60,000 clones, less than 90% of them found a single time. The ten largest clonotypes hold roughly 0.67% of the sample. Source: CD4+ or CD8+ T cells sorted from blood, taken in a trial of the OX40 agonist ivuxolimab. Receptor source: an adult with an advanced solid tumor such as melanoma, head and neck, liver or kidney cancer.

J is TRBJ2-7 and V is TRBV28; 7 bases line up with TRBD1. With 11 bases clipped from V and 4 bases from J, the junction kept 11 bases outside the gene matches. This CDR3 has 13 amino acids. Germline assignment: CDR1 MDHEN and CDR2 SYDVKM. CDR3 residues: CASWDRDLYEQYF. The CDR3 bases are TGTGCCTCGTGGGACAGAGATCTTTACGAGCAGTACTTC.

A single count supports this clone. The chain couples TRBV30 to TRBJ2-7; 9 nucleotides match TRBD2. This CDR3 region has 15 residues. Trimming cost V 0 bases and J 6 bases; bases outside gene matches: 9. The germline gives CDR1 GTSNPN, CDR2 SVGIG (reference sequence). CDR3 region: CAWSVRSGRTIEQYF. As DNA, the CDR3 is TGTGCCTGGAGTGTAAGGAGCGGGAGGACTATCGAGCAGTACTTC.

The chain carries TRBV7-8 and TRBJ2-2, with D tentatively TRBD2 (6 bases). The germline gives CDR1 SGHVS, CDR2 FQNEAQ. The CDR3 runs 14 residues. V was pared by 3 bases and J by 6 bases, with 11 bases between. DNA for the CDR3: TGTGCCAGCAGCTTTCGACTAGTAGCCGGGGAGCTGTTTTTT. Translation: CASSFRLVAGELFF.

The CDR3 bases are TGCGCCAGCAGCTTGATCCTCGGCCGGGACAATGAGCAGTTCTTC. Its translation: CASSLILGRDNEQFF. This rearrangement joins TRBV5-1 to TRBJ2-1; no clear D gene. The CDR3 totals 15 residues. Germline-derived CDR1 and CDR2 are SGHRS and YFSETQ. Between the trimmed V and J ends, which lost 1 base and 5 bases, there was a span of 13 bases.

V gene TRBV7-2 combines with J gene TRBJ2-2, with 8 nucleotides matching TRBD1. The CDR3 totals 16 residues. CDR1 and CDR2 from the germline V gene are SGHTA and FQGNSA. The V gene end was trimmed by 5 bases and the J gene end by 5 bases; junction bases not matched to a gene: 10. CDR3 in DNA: TGTGCCAGCAGCGCTCGGACAGGGACGTGGACCGGGGAGCTGTTTTTT. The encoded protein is CASSARTGTWTGELFF.

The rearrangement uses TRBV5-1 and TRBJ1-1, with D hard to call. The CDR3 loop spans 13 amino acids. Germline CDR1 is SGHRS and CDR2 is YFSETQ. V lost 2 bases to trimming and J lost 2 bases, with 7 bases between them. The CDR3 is CASSLDLNTEAFF. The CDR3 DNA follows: TGCGCCAGCAGCTTAGACCTCAACACTGAAGCTTTCTTT.

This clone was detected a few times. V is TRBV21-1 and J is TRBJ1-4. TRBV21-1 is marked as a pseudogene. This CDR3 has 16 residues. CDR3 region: CASSKGRAATNEKLFF. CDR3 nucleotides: TGTGCCAGCAGCAAAGGACGGGCCGCAACTAATGAAAAACTGTTTTTT.

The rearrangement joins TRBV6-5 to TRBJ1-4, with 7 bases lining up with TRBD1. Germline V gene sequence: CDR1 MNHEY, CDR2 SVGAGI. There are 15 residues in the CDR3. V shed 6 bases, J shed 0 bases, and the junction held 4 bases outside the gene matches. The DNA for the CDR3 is TGTGCCAGCAGCCCAGACAGGGCAACTAATGAAAAACTGTTTTTT. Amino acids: CASSPDRATNEKLFF.

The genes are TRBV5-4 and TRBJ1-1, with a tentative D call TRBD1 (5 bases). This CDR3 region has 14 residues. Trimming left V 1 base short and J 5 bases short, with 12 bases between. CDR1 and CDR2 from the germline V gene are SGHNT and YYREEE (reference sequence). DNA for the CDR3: TGTGCCAGCAGCTTGAAGGGGCGAGGTACTGAAGCTTTCTTT. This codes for CASSLKGRGTEAFF.

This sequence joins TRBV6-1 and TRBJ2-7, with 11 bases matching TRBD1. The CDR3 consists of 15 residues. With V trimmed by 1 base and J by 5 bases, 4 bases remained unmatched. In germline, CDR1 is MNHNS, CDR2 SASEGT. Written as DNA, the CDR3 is TGTGCCAGCAGTGAAGGCTGGACAGGGGGCAACGAGCAGTACTTC. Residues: CASSEGWTGGNEQYF.

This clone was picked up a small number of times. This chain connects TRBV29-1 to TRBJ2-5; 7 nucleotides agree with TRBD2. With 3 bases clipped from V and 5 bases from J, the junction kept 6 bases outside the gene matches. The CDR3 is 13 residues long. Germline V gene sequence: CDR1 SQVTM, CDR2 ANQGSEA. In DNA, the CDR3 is TGCAGCGTTGAGACGGGGCGGGGGGAGACCCAGTACTTC. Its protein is CSVETGRGETQYF.

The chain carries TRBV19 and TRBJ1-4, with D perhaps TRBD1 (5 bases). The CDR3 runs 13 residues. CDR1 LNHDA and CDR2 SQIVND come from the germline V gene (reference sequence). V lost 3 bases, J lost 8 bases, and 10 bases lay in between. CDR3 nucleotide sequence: TGTGCCAGTAGTATCGGGGGAGGGGAAAAACTGTTTTTT. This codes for CASSIGGGEKLFF.

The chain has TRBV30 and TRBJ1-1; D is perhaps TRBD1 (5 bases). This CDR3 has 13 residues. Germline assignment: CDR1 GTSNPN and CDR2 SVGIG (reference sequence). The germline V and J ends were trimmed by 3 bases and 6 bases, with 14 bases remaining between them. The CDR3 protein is CAWRTDMRAEAFF. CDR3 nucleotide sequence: TGTGCCTGGAGGACAGACATGAGGGCTGAAGCTTTCTTT.

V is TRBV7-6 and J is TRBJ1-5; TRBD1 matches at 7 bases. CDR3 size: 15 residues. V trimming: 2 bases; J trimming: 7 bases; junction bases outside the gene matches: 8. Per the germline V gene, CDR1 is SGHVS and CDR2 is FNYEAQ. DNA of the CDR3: TGTGCCAGCAGCTTACGACAGGGAAGGGGACAGCCCCAGCATTTT. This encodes CASSLRQGRGQPQHF. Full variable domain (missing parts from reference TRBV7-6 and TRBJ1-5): GAGVSQSPRYKVTKRGQDVALRCDPISGHVSLYWYRQALGQGPEFLTYFNYEAQQDKSGLPNDRFSAERPEGSISTLTIQRTEQRDSAMYRCASSLRQGRGQPQHFGDGTRLSIL.

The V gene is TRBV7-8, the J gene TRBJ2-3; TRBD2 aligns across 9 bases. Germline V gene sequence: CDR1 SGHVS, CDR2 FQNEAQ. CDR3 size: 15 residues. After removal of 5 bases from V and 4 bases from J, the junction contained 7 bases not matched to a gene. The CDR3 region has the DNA TGTGCCAGCAGCCCCCTGAGCGGGAGGCCAGATACGCAGTATTTT. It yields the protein CASSPLSGRPDTQYF. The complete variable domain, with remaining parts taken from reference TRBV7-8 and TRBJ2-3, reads GAGVSQSPRYKVAKRGQDVALRCDPISGHVSLFWYQQALGQGPEFLTYFQNEAQLDKSGLPSDRFFAERPEGSVSTLKIQRTQQEDSAVYLCASSPLSGRPDTQYFGPGTRLTVL.

CDR3 region: CAWSRNTGNTIYF. In DNA, the CDR3 is TGTGCCTGGAGTAGGAATACTGGAAACACCATATATTTT. This chain connects TRBV30 to TRBJ1-3; D gene unclear. Deletions cut 2 bases from V and 2 bases from J, with 7 bases between. The CDR3 has 13 amino acids. The germline V gene has CDR1 GTSNPN and CDR2 SVGIG (reference sequence).

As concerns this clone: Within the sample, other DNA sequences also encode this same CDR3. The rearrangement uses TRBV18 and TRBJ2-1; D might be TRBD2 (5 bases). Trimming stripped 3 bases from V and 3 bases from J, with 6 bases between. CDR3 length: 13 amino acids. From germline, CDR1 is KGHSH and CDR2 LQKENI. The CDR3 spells CASSPGSYNEQFF. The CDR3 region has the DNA TGTGCCAGCTCACCGGGGAGCTACAATGAGCAGTTCTTC.

In nucleotides, the CDR3 is TGTGCAAGTCGCCCCCGTAAAGGGCAAGAGACCCAGTACTTC. It yields the protein CASRPRKGQETQYF. This chain joins TRBV12-2 and TRBJ2-5. TRBV12-2 is flagged as a pseudogene. The CDR3 length is 14 residues.

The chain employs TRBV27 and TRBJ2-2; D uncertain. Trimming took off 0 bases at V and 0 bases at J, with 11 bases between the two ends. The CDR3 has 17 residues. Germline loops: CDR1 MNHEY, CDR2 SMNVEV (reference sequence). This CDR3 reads CASSLSPVNANTGELFF. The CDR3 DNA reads TGTGCCAGCAGTTTATCCCCAGTTAACGCGAACACCGGGGAGCTGTTTTTT.

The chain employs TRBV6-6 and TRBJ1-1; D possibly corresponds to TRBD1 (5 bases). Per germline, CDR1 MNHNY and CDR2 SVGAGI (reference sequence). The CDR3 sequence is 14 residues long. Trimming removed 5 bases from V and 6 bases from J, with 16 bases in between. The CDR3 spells CASSVDRGVAEAFF. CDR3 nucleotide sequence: TGTGCCAGCAGTGTTGACAGAGGGGTTGCTGAAGCTTTCTTT.

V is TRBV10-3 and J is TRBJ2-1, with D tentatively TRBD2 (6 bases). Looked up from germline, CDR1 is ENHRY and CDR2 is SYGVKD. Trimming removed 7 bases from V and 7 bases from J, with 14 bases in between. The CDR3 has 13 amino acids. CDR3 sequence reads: CAIMTRSGNEQFF. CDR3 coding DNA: TGTGCCATCATGACGAGGAGCGGGAATGAGCAGTTCTTC.

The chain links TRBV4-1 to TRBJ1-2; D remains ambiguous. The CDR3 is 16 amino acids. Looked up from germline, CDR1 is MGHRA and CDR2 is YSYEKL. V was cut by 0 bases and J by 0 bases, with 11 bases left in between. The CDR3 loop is CASSQETVLANYGYTF. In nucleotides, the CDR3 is TGCGCCAGCAGCCAAGAGACGGTATTAGCTAACTATGGCTACACCTTC.

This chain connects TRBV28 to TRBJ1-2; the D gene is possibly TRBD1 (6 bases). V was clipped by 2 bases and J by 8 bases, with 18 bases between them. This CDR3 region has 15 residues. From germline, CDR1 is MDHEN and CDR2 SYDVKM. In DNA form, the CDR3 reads TGTGCCAGCAGTTTACCGGACAGCTACTATGCGGGCTACACCTTC. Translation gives CASSLPDSYYAGYTF.

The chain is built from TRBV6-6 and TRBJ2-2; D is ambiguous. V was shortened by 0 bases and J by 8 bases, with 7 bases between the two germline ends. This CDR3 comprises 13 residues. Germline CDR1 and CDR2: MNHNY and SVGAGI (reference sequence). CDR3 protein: CASSYSNLGELFF. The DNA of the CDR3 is TGTGCCAGCAGTTACTCGAATTTGGGGGAGCTGTTTTTT.

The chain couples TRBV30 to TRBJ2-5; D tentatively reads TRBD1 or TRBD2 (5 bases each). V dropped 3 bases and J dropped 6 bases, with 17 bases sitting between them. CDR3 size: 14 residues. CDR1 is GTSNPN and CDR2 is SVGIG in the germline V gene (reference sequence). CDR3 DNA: TGTGCCTGGAGGGGAGAGGGGTTCGACAAGACCCAGTACTTC. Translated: CAWRGEGFDKTQYF.

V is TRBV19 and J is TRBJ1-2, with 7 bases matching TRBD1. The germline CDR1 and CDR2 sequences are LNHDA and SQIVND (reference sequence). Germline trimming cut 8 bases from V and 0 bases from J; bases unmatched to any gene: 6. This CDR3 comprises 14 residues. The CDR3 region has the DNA TGTGCCAGTCGACAGGGCACTTCTAACTATGGCTACACCTTC. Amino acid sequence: CASRQGTSNYGYTF.

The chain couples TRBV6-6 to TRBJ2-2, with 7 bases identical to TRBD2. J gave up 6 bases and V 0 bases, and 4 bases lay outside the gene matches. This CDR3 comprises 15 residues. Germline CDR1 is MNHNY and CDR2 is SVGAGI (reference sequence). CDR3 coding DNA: TGTGCCAGCAGTTACTCGGCGGGAGCGGCCGGGGAGCTGTTTTTT. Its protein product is CASSYSAGAAGELFF.

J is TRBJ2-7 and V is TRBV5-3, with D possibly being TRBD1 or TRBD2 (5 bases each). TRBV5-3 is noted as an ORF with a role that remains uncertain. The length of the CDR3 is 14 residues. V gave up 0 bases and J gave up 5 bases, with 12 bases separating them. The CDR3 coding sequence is TGTGCCAGAAGCTTGGATGGGACCCCTAACGAGCAGTACTTC. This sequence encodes CARSLDGTPNEQYF.

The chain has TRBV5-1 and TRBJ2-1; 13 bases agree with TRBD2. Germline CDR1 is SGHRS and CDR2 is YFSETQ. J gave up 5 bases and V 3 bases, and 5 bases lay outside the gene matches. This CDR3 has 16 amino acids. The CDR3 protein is CASSSRTSGSDNEQFF. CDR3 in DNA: TGCGCCAGCAGCTCCCGGACTAGCGGGAGCGACAATGAGCAGTTCTTC.

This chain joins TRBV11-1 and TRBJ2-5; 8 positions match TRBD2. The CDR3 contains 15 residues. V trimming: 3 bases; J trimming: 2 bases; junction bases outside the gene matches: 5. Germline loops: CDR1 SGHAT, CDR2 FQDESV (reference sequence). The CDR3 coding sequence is TGTGCCAGCAGCTTGTTCAGCGGGGGACAAGAGACCCAGTACTTC. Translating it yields CASSLFSGGQETQYF.